This record looks at one TCR beta chain sequence and its context. Its antigen is unknown. This entry comes from a study of neoadjuvant nivolumab and ipilimumab in lung cancer. Study outcomes and limitations: Pathologic regression was not significantly tied to TCR clonality. Blood richness before therapy tracked richness in tumors resected after neoadjuvant therapy. Resected tumors had greater TCR richness and clonality than uninvolved lung. TCR sequencing covered a small number of samples.

Trimming removed 3 bases at V and 2 bases at J, with 5 bases between. Germline assignment: CDR1 MNHEY and CDR2 SMNVEV (reference sequence). The CDR3 totals 12 residues. Data came from immunoSEQ multiplex PCR; TCRdb stores just in-frame clones and leaves some out. The data contain around 8,100 clones, about 85% of them singletons. The chain is built from TRBV27 and TRBJ2-7; D not resolved. This receptor was identified in an adult with non-small cell lung cancer. The source was adjacent normal lung tissue, collected after neoadjuvant nivolumab, alone or with ipilimumab, at or shortly before surgery. CDR3 sequence reads: CASSFGPYEQYF. Here the CDR3 DNA reads TGTGCCAGCAGTTTCGGACCCTACGAGCAGTACTTC.